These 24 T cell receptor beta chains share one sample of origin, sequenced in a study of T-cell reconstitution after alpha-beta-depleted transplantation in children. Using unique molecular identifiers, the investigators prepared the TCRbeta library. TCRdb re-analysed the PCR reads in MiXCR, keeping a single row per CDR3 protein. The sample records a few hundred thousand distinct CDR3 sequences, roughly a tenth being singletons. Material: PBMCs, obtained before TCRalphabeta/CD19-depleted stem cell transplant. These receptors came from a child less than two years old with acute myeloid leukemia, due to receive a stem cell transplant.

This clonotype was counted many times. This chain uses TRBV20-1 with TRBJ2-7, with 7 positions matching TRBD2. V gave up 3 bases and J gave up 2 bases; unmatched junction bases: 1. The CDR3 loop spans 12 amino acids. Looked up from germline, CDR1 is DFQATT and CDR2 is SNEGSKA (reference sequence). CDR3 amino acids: CSASLAAYEQYF. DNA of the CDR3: TGCAGTGCTAGCCTAGCGGCCTACGAGCAGTACTTC.

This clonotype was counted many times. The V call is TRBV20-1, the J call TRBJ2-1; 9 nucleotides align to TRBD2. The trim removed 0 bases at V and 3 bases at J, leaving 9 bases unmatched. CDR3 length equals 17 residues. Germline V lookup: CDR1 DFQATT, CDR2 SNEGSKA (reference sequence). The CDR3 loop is CSARDMGSGSYYNEQFF. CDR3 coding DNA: TGCAGTGCTAGAGATATGGGTAGCGGGAGTTACTACAATGAGCAGTTCTTC.

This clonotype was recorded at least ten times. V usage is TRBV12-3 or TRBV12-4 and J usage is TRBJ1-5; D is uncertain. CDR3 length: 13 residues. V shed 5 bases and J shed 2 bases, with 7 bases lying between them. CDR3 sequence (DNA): TGTGCCAGCAGTCCCGGGGGCAATCAGCCCCAGCATTTT. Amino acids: CASSPGGNQPQHF.

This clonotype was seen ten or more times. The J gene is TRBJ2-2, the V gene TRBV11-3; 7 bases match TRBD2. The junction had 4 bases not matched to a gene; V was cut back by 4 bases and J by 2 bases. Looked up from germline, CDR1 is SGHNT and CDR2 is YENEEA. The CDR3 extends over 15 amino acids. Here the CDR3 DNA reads TGTGCCAGCAGCTACCCTAGCGGAAACACCGGGGAGCTGTTTTTT. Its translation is CASSYPSGNTGELFF. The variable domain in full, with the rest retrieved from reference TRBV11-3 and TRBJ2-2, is EAGVVQSPRYKIIEKKQPVAFWCNPISGHNTLYWYLQNLGQGPELLIRYENEEAVDDSQLPKDRFSAERLKGVDSTLKIQPAELGDSAVYLCASSYPSGNTGELFFGEGSRLTVL.

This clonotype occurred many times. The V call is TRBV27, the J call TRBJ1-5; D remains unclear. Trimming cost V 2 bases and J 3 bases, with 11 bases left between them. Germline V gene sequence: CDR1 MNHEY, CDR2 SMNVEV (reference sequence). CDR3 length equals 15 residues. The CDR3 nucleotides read TGTGCCAGCAGTTTAGAGGGCGGATACAATCAGCCCCAGCATTTT. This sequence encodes CASSLEGGYNQPQHF.

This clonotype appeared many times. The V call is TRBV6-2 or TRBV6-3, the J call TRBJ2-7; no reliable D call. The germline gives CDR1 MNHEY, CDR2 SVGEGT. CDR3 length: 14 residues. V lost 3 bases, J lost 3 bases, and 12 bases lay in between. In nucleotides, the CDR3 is TGTGCCAGCAGTTATCCCTTGGCTCTCTACGAGCAGTACTTC. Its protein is CASSYPLALYEQYF.

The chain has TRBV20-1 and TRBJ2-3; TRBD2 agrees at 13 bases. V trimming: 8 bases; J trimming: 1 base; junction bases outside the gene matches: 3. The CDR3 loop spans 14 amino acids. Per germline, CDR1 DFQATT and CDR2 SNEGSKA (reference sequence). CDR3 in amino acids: CSRLAGGRTDTQYF. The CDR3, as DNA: TGCAGTCGACTAGCGGGGGGCCGCACAGATACGCAGTATTTT.

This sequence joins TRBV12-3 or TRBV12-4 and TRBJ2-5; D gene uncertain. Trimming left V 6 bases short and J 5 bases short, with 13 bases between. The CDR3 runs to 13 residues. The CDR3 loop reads CASRAGPRETQYF. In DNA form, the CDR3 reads TGTGCCAGCAGGGCCGGGCCACGGGAGACCCAGTACTTC.

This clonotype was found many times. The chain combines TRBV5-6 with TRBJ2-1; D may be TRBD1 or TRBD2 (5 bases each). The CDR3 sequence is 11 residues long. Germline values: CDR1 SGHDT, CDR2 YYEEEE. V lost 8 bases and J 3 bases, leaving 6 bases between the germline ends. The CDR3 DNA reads TGTGCCAGTGGGGGCTACAATGAGCAGTTCTTC. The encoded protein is CASGGYNEQFF.

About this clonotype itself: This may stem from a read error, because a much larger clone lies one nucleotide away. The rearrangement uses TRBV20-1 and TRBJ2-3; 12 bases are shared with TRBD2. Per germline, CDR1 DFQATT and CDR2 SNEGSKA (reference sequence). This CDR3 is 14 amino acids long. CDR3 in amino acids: CRASGRASTDTQYF. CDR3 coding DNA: TGCAGAGCTAGCGGGAGGGCTAGCACAGATACGCAGTATTTT.

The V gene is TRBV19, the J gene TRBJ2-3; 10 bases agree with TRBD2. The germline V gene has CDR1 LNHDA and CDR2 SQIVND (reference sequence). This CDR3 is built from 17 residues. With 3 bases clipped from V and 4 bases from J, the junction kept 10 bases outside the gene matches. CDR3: CASSIGGGAGGADTQYF. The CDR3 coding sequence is TGTGCCAGTAGTATTGGAGGAGGAGCGGGAGGGGCAGATACGCAGTATTTT.

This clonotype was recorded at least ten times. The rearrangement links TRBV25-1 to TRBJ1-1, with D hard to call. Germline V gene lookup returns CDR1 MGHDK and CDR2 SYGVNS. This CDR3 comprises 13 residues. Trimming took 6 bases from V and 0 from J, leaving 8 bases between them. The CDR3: CASRPYMNTEAFF. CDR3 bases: TGTGCCAGCAGACCTTATATGAACACTGAAGCTTTCTTT.

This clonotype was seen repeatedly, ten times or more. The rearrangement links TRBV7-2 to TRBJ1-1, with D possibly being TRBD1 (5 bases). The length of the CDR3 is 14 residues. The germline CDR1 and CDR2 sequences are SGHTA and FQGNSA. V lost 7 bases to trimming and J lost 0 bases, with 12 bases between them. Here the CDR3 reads CASNHGTLNTEAFF. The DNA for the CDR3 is TGTGCCAGCAACCATGGGACCTTGAACACTGAAGCTTTCTTT.

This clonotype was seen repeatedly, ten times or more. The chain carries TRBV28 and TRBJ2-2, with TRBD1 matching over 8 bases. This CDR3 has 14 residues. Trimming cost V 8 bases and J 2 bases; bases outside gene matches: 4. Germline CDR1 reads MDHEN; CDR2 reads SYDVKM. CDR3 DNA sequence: TGTGCCAGCGACAGGGGAGGTAACACCGGGGAGCTGTTTTTT. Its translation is CASDRGGNTGELFF.

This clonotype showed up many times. The CDR3 coding sequence is TGTGCCAGCAGCTTTATAGCACGCCCAGATACGCAGTATTTT. It specifies CASSFIARPDTQYF. The J gene is TRBJ2-3, the V gene TRBV12-3 or TRBV12-4, with D unresolved. CDR3 size: 14 residues. Trimming left V 6 bases short and J 4 bases short, with 14 bases between.

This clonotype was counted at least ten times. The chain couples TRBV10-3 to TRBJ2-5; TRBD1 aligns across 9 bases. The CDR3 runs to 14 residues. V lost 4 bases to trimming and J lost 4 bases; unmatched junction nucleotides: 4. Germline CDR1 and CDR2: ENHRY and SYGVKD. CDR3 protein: CAISGTGDPETQYF. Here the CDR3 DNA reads TGTGCCATCAGTGGGACAGGGGATCCAGAGACCCAGTACTTC.

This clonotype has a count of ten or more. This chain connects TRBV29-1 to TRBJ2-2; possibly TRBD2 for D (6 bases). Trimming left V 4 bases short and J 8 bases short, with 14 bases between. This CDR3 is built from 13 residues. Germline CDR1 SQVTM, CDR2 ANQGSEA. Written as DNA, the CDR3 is TGCAGCGTTGTCCGGGACTCTGGAGGGGAGCTGTTTTTT. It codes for CSVVRDSGGELFF.

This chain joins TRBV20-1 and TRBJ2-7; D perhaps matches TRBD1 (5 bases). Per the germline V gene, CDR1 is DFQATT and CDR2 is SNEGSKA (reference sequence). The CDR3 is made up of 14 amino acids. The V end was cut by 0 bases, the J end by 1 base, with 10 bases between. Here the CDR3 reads CSARDMGPSYEQYF. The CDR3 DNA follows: TGCAGTGCTAGAGATATGGGGCCGTCCTACGAGCAGTACTTC.

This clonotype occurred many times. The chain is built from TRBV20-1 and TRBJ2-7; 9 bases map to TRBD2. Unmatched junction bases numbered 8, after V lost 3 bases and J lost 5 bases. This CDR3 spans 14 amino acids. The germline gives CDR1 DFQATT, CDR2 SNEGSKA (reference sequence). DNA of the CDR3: TGCAGTGCTAGGAGGGCGGGAGGGCCCGACGAGCAGTACTTC. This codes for CSARRAGGPDEQYF.

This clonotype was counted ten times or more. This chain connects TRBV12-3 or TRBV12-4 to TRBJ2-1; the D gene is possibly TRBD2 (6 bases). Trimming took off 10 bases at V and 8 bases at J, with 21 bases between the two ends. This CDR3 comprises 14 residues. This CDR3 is CAIGLASVVYEQFF. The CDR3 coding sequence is TGTGCCATCGGCCTAGCTAGCGTAGTTTATGAGCAGTTCTTC.

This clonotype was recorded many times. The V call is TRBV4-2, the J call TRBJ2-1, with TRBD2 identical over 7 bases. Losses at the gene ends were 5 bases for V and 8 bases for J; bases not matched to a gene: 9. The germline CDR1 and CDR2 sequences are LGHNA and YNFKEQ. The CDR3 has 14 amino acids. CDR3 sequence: CASSFTLTSYEQFF. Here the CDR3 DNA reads TGTGCCAGCAGCTTCACCCTGACTAGCTATGAGCAGTTCTTC.

CDR3 sequence: CSARDNEGEKLFF. The CDR3 DNA reads as TGCAGTGCTAGAGATAACGAGGGGGAAAAACTGTTTTTT. J is TRBJ1-4 and V is TRBV20-1; a possible D gene is TRBD1 (5 bases). The CDR3 consists of 13 residues. The V end lost 0 bases, the J end lost 8 bases, and 10 bases lay between the germline ends. The germline gives CDR1 DFQATT, CDR2 SNEGSKA (reference sequence).

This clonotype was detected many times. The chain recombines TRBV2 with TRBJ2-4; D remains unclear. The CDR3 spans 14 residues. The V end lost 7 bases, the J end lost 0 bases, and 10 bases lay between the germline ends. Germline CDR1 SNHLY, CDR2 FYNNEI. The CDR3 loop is CASKEELAKNIQYF. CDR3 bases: TGTGCCAGCAAGGAAGAGTTAGCCAAAAACATTCAGTACTTC.

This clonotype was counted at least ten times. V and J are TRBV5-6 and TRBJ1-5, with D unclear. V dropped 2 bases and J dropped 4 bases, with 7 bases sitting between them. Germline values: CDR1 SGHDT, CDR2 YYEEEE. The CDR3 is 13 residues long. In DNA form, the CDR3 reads TGTGCCAGCAGCTTTCAGGAGAATCAGCCCCAGCATTTT. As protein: CASSFQENQPQHF.